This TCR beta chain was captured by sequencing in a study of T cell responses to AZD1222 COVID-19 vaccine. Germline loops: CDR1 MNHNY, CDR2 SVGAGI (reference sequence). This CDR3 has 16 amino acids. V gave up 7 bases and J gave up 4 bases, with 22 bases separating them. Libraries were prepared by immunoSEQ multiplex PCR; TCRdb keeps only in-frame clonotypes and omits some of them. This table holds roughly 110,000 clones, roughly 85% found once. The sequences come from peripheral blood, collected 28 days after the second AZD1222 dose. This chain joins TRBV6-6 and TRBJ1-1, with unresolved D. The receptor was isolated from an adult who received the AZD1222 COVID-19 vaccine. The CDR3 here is CASKPPLRARGTEAFF. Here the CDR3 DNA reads TGTGCCAGCAAACCCCCGCTGAGGGCTCGCGGCACTGAAGCTTTCTTT.